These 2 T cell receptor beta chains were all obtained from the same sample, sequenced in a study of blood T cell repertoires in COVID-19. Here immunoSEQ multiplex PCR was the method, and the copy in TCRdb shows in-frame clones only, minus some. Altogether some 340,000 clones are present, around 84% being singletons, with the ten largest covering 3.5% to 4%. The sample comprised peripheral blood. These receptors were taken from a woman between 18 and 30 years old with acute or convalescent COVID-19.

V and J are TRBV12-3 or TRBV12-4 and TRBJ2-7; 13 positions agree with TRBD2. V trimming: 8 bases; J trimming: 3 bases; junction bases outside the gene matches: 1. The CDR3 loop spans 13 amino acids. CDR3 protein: CASRLAGGYEQYF. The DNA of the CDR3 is TGTGCCAGCCGACTAGCGGGGGGCTACGAGCAGTACTTC.

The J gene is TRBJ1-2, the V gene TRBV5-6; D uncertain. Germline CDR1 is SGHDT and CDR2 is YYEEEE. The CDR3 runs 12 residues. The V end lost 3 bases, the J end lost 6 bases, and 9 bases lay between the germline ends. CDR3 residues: CASSSRRDGYTF. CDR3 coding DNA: TGTGCCAGCAGCTCTAGGAGAGATGGCTACACCTTC.